Given below is one T cell receptor (beta chain) in context. This sample stems from a study of tumor-infiltrating lymphocytes in localized non-small cell lung cancer. Study at large: The cohort mixed smokers and never-smokers, several histologies, and some post-neoadjuvant-chemotherapy samples. Each patient gave resected tumor and non-adjacent uninvolved lung tissue.

This CDR3 is built from 14 residues. Germline values: CDR1 LGHNA, CDR2 YNFKEQ. Trimming left V 1 base short and J 2 bases short, with 7 bases between. Assay used: immunoSEQ multiplex PCR; TCRdb lists only in-frame clones, some missing. The table shows 2,500 to 3,000 clones, with approximately 60% occurring only once. The rearrangement joins TRBV4-2 to TRBJ2-3; D call uncertain. The clonotype originates from a human donor with non-small cell lung cancer. Input material: uninvolved lung tissue not adjacent to the tumor. The CDR3 nucleotides are TGTGCCAGCAGCCAAGGACTTTACACAGATACGCAGTATTTT. Its translation is CASSQGLYTDTQYF.